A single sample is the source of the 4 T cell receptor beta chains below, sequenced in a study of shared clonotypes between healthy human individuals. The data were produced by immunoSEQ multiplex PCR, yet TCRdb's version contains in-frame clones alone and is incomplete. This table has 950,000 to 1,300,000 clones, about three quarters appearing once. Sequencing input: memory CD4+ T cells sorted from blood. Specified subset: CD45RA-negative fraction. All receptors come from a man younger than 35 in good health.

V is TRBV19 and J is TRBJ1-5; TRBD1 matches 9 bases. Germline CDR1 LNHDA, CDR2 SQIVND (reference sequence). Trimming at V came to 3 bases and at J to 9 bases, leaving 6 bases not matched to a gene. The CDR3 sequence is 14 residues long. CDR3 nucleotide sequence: TGTGCCAGTAGTATCGGACAGGGGATGCCGCCCCAGCATTTT. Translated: CASSIGQGMPPQHF.

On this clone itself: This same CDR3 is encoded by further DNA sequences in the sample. This chain's CDR3 is CASSIGRGYEQYF. The CDR3 DNA follows: TGTGCCAGTAGTATTGGCAGGGGCTACGAGCAGTACTTC. The chain uses TRBV19 and TRBJ2-7; TRBD1 is a possible D gene (6 bases). Germline CDR1 LNHDA, CDR2 SQIVND (reference sequence). V was trimmed by 3 bases and J by 3 bases, leaving 9 bases between them. The CDR3 has 13 amino acids.

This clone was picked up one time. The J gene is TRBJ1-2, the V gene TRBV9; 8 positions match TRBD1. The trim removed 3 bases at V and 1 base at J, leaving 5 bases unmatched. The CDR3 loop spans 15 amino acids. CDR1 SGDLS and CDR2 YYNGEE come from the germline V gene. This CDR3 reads CASSATGGFNYGYTF. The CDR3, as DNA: TGTGCCAGCAGCGCTACAGGGGGGTTTAACTATGGCTACACCTTC.

The CDR3: CASSLTTGTGAGEQFF. The CDR3 nucleotides read TGTGCCAGCAGTTTAACGACCGGGACAGGGGCAGGGGAGCAGTTCTTC. V gene TRBV28 combines with J gene TRBJ2-1; 10 bases line up with TRBD1. The CDR3 runs to 16 residues. From germline, CDR1 is MDHEN and CDR2 SYDVKM. V dropped 2 bases and J dropped 10; count of bases not matched to a gene: 11. Combining the CDR3 with reference TRBV28 and TRBJ2-1 gives the whole variable domain DVKVTQSSRYLVKRTGEKVFLECVQDMDHENMFWYRQDPGLGLRLIYFSYDVKMKEKGDIPEGYSVSREKKERFSLILESASTNQTSMYLCASSLTTGTGAGEQFFGPGTRLTVL.